This section outlines one TCR beta chain sequence together with its context. Its antigen is undetermined. They ran version v3.0 of the immunoSEQ assay at survey level. This table comes from immunoSEQ multiplex PCR, and its TCRdb copy is limited to in-frame clones, with some not included. The sample records about 25,000 clones, approximately 88% being singletons. Clinicians in the United States treated all participants with HIV. This entry comes from a study of long-term antiretroviral therapy in people with HIV. V gave up 4 bases and J gave up 4 bases; unmatched junction bases: 3. The CDR3 totals 14 residues. CDR1 and CDR2 (germline): SGHNT, YYREEE (reference sequence). Study findings and constraints: Subsequent to ART, diversity was augmented yet persisted below that of transplant donor controls.

The chain links TRBV5-4 to TRBJ2-3, with 10 positions matching TRBD2. The sequence came from a man in his fifties with HIV. The sample in question was unsorted PBMCs, obtained 1.8 years before starting antiretroviral therapy. CDR3 bases: TGTGCCAGCAGCCCCGGACTAGCGGCAGATACGCAGTATTTT. This codes for CASSPGLAADTQYF.